These 24 T cell receptor beta chains originate from one sample sequenced in a study of glioma-infiltrating T cells after dendritic cell vaccination. As to time point: after dendritic cell vaccination, including at tumor progression/relapse. The data were produced by immunoSEQ multiplex PCR, yet TCRdb's version contains in-frame clones alone and is incomplete. The sample holds about 110,000 clones, 90% seen once. The specimen was blood, collected after dendritic cell vaccination. All receptors come from a human donor with glioblastoma.

This chain uses TRBV2 with TRBJ1-2; D remains unclear. The germline CDR1 and CDR2 sequences are SNHLY and FYNNEI. The CDR3 is 13 amino acids. V was shortened by 3 bases and J by 8 bases, with 13 bases between the two germline ends. Here the CDR3 DNA reads TGTGCCAGCAGTGATCTAAGGACGGGGGGCTACACCTTC. Its protein is CASSDLRTGGYTF. Filled out from reference TRBV2 and TRBJ1-2, the complete variable domain reads EPEVTQTPSHQVTQMGQEVILRCVPISNHLYFYWYRQILGQKVEFLVSFYNNEISEKSEIFDDQFSVERPDGSNFTLKIRSTKLEDSAMYFCASSDLRTGGYTFGSGTRLTVV.

The DNA of the CDR3 is TGTGCCTGGAGTAGGAGGGGGAACACTGAAGCTTTCTTT. It is translated as CAWSRRGNTEAFF. The chain has TRBV30 and TRBJ1-1; possible D gene TRBD1, 5 bases. The CDR3 consists of 13 residues. Germline assignment: CDR1 GTSNPN and CDR2 SVGIG (reference sequence). V lost 2 bases to trimming and J lost 1 base, with 8 bases between them.

The rearrangement joins TRBV7-2 to TRBJ2-3; TRBD2 agrees at 11 bases. The CDR3 has 16 amino acids. V lost 2 bases, J lost 2 bases, and 3 bases stayed unmatched. Germline V gene lookup returns CDR1 SGHTA and CDR2 FQGNSA. The DNA of the CDR3 is TGTGCCAGCAGCTTACTAGCGGGGGGAACCACAGATACGCAGTATTTT. Residues: CASSLLAGGTTDTQYF.

The chain joins TRBV7-3 to TRBJ2-1, with 8 bases that match TRBD2. Germline V CDR1 and CDR2: SGHTA, FQGTGA. The CDR3 is made up of 16 amino acids. J was trimmed by 5 bases and V by 3 bases; bases with no gene match: 9. CDR3 coding DNA: TGTGCCAGCAGCTTCTCGAGCGCGGGAGGACACAATGAGCAGTTCTTC. It encodes CASSFSSAGGHNEQFF.

The rearrangement joins TRBV6-5 to TRBJ1-1, with D perhaps TRBD1 (6 bases). Germline CDR1 reads MNHEY; CDR2 reads SVGAGI. Trimming took off 4 bases at V and 1 base at J, with 16 bases between the two ends. The CDR3 is made up of 16 amino acids. The CDR3 spells CASSFLSRGWNTEAFF. The CDR3 nucleotides are TGTGCCAGCAGTTTCCTCTCCAGGGGTTGGAACACTGAAGCTTTCTTT.

The rearrangement uses TRBV5-5 and TRBJ2-7, with D possibly matching TRBD1 (5 bases). Trimming left V 1 base short and J 2 bases short, with 13 bases between. This CDR3 comprises 15 residues. Per germline, CDR1 SGHKS and CDR2 YYEKEE (reference sequence). The CDR3 reads CASSLSRTTTYEQYF. CDR3 coding DNA: TGTGCCAGCAGCTTGTCTCGGACAACAACCTACGAGCAGTACTTC.

The chain uses TRBV18 and TRBJ2-1; 9 bases map to TRBD1. V gave up 2 bases and J gave up 7 bases; unmatched junction bases: 3. Germline V gene data show CDR1 as KGHSH and CDR2 as LQKENI. CDR3 length equals 14 residues. The CDR3 nucleotides read TGTGCCAGCTCACCAGGGACAGGGCCTAATGAGCAGTTCTTC. This encodes CASSPGTGPNEQFF. Full variable domain (missing parts from reference TRBV18 and TRBJ2-1): NAGVMQNPRHLVRRRGQEARLRCSPMKGHSHVYWYRQLPEEGLKFMVYLQKENIIDESGMPKERFSAEFPKEGPSILRIQQVVRGDSAAYFCASSPGTGPNEQFFGPGTRLTVL.

The J gene is TRBJ1-3, the V gene TRBV5-1; D is unresolved. Germline CDR1 reads SGHRS; CDR2 reads YFSETQ. V shed 7 bases and J shed 0 bases, with 2 bases lying between them. This CDR3 has 11 residues. The CDR3 spells CASHSGNTIYF. The CDR3 DNA sequence: TGCGCCAGCCACTCTGGAAACACCATATATTTT.

The rearrangement uses TRBV10-2 and TRBJ1-1; D is possibly TRBD1 (5 bases). Germline CDR1 WSHSY, CDR2 SAAADI. This CDR3 contains 15 residues. V dropped 2 bases and J dropped 5 bases, with 15 bases sitting between them. The CDR3 coding sequence is TGCGCCAGCAGTGAGATGGGGGGGGTTGGGACTGAAGCTTTCTTT. Amino acid sequence: CASSEMGGVGTEAFF.

This chain connects TRBV2 to TRBJ2-2, with D perhaps TRBD1 (6 bases). Trimming took 7 bases from V and 5 from J, leaving 17 bases between them. The CDR3 runs 15 residues. In germline, CDR1 is SNHLY, CDR2 FYNNEI. DNA for the CDR3: TGTGCCAGCAAGGGGATAGGACAGCAGACCGGGGAGCTGTTTTTT. Its translation is CASKGIGQQTGELFF. Drawing the rest from reference TRBV2 and TRBJ2-2, the complete variable domain is EPEVTQTPSHQVTQMGQEVILRCVPISNHLYFYWYRQILGQKVEFLVSFYNNEISEKSEIFDDQFSVERPDGSNFTLKIRSTKLEDSAMYFCASKGIGQQTGELFFGEGSRLTVL.

This chain uses TRBV9 with TRBJ2-1; 7 bases agree with TRBD2. There are 15 residues in the CDR3. Per the germline V gene, CDR1 is SGDLS and CDR2 is YYNGEE. V shed 0 bases, J shed 6 bases, and the junction held 6 bases outside the gene matches. The CDR3 region has the DNA TGTGCCAGCAGCGTAGATGGCGGGAGCTTCAATGAGCAGTTCTTC. Residues: CASSVDGGSFNEQFF.

This rearrangement joins TRBV7-8 to TRBJ1-1, with 8 bases that match TRBD1. This CDR3 is built from 14 residues. V was clipped by 5 bases and J by 9 bases; unmatched bases: 11. Germline loops: CDR1 SGHVS, CDR2 FQNEAQ. The CDR3 reads CASSHPQGAEKAFF. Here the CDR3 DNA reads TGTGCCAGCAGCCACCCTCAGGGGGCAGAGAAAGCTTTCTTT.

V and J are TRBV30 and TRBJ2-2; 14 bases line up with TRBD2. CDR1 and CDR2 (germline): GTSNPN, SVGIG (reference sequence). CDR3 size: 19 residues. Trimming removed 7 bases from V and 4 bases from J; junction bases left unmatched: 17. For the CDR3, the DNA is TGTGCCTTGAACTATATCGACGGACTAGCGGGGGGTAGCACCGGGGAGCTGTTTTTT. Its protein is CALNYIDGLAGGSTGELFF.

This clone occurred once. The V call is TRBV19, the J call TRBJ1-4; TRBD1 matches at 8 bases. Trimming took 6 bases from V and 4 from J; bases not matched to a gene: 16. Germline assignment: CDR1 LNHDA and CDR2 SQIVND (reference sequence). This CDR3 contains 18 residues. CDR3 in DNA: TGTGCCAGTAGCAGGCCAGGGGGCGACTTTCGAAGTAATGAAAAACTGTTTTTT. This sequence encodes CASSRPGGDFRSNEKLFF.

This clone was observed a handful of times. The rearrangement uses TRBV27 and TRBJ2-7; 8 bases match TRBD2. The germline gives CDR1 MNHEY, CDR2 SMNVEV (reference sequence). The CDR3 sequence is 15 residues long. J gave up 0 bases and V 5 bases, and 6 bases lay outside the gene matches. This CDR3 is CASSDRGGTSYEQYF. The CDR3 nucleotides read TGTGCCAGCAGTGACCGCGGGGGGACCTCCTACGAGCAGTACTTC.

This clone was seen a few times. The gene calls are TRBV5-1 and TRBJ2-4; D may be TRBD2 (6 bases). The germline V gene has CDR1 SGHRS and CDR2 YFSETQ. Trimming shortened V by 0 bases and J by 8 bases, and 9 bases separated the two germline ends. This CDR3 has 13 amino acids. The CDR3 sequence is CASSLVGGDIQYF. The CDR3 coding sequence is TGCGCCAGCAGCTTGGTCGGCGGGGACATTCAGTACTTC.

The chain combines TRBV2 with TRBJ1-5, with D tentatively TRBD1 (5 bases). Germline loops: CDR1 SNHLY, CDR2 FYNNEI. This CDR3 contains 15 residues. Deletions cut 6 bases from V and 3 bases from J, with 15 bases between. CDR3 protein: CASRKETGHNQPQHF. The CDR3 nucleotides are TGTGCCAGCAGGAAGGAAACAGGCCACAATCAGCCCCAGCATTTT.

J is TRBJ2-3 and V is TRBV6-1; D is possibly TRBD1 (5 bases). The CDR3 runs 15 residues. V shed 2 bases and J shed 5 bases, with 14 bases lying between them. The V gene's germline CDR1 is MNHNS and CDR2 SASEGT. CDR3 DNA sequence: TGTGCCAGCAGTGAAAGTGGGGCCTTAAGAGATACGCAGTATTTT. It translates to CASSESGALRDTQYF.

This sequence joins TRBV6-1 and TRBJ2-7, with D maybe TRBD1 (6 bases). In germline, CDR1 is MNHNS, CDR2 SASEGT. V dropped 6 bases and J dropped 2 bases, with 17 bases sitting between them. This CDR3 contains 15 residues. CDR3 loop: CASSPFHRQAYEQYF. CDR3 sequence (DNA): TGTGCCAGCAGCCCCTTCCATCGACAGGCCTACGAGCAGTACTTC.

CDR3 nucleotide sequence: TGTGCCAGCTCATTTGGACAGGGGAGCAACTATGGCTACACCTTC. Its protein product is CASSFGQGSNYGYTF. The rearrangement uses TRBV18 and TRBJ1-2; TRBD1 agrees at 9 bases. CDR1 KGHSH and CDR2 LQKENI come from the germline V gene. Unmatched junction bases numbered 6, after V lost 5 bases and J lost 2 bases. This CDR3 is 15 amino acids long.

This chain connects TRBV7-9 to TRBJ1-6; possible D gene TRBD1, 5 bases. Trimming took 3 bases from V and 6 from J, leaving 18 bases between them. CDR3 length: 17 residues. Germline lookup yields CDR1 SEHNR and CDR2 FQNEAQ (reference sequence). This chain's CDR3 is CASSFPLDTPSNSPLHF. As DNA, the CDR3 is TGTGCCAGCAGCTTCCCCTTGGACACGCCGAGTAATTCACCCCTCCACTTT.

The chain couples TRBV5-1 to TRBJ2-2; 10 nucleotides align to TRBD1. The CDR3 spans 17 residues. Germline lookup yields CDR1 SGHRS and CDR2 YFSETQ. The trim removed 3 bases at V and 3 bases at J, leaving 8 bases unmatched. CDR3 sequence: CASSSRTGTGDTGELFF. The DNA of the CDR3 is TGCGCCAGCAGCTCCCGAACCGGGACAGGGGACACCGGGGAGCTGTTTTTT.

The V call is TRBV5-1, the J call TRBJ1-4; 9 bases are shared with TRBD1. The trim removed 3 bases at V and 8 bases at J, leaving 8 bases unmatched. Per the germline V gene, CDR1 is SGHRS and CDR2 is YFSETQ. The CDR3 contains 15 residues. The CDR3 loop is CASSWEGQGGEKLFF. The CDR3 DNA is TGCGCCAGCAGCTGGGAGGGACAGGGAGGCGAAAAACTGTTTTTT.

The V gene is TRBV19, the J gene TRBJ2-1; 10 bases map to TRBD1. The CDR3 is 16 residues long. After removal of 5 bases from V and 6 bases from J, the junction contained 10 bases not matched to a gene. CDR1 LNHDA and CDR2 SQIVND come from the germline V gene (reference sequence). Here the CDR3 DNA reads TGTGCCAGTAGTGGGGACAGGGGAAAAGATCGCAATGAGCAGTTCTTC. It codes for CASSGDRGKDRNEQFF.